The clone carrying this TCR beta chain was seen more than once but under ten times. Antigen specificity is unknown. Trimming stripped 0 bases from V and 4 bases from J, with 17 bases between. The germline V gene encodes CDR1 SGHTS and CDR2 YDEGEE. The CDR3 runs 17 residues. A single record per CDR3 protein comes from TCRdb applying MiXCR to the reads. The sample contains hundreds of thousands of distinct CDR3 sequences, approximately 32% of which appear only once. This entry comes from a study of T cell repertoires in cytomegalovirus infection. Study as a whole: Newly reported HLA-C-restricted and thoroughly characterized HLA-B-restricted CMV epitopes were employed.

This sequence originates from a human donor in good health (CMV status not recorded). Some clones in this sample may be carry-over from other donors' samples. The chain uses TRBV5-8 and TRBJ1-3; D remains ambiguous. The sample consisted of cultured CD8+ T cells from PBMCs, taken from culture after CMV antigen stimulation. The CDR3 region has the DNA TGTGCCAGCAGCTTGGACGGCGCAATCCGGCCCGGAAACACCATATATTTT. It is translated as CASSLDGAIRPGNTIYF.